This record looks at one T cell receptor beta chain sequence and its context. This receptor's antigen is unknown. No quality values exist for individual bases; no much larger clone is one base distant. This record belongs to a study of shared T cell receptors in the human thymus (TCRdb year 2021). Regarding the complete study: The study investigated the way shared, self-reactive T-cell receptor alpha chains are produced in the human thymus.

V is reduced by 7 bases and J by 6 bases, leaving a spacing of 19 bases between them. From the cysteine up to the phenylalanine, the CDR3 has a length of 14 residues. This entry keeps only the CDR3 DNA: 42 bases, framed from base 1. The germline V gene supplies CDR1 SNHLY and CDR2 FYNNEI. The library was obtained by the immunoSEQ multiplex PCR assay. TCRdb holds this immuneACCESS table with in-frame rearrangements only. Some clones are missing; in checked studies, unresolved V genes explain under half, and the rest has no known cause. The sample table lists under 450,000 clones, approximately 95% of them with a count of one. Together, the top ten hold around 0.018% of the sample.

This receptor chain uses TRBV2 and TRBJ2-7; possibly the D gene is TRBD2, per 7 matching bases. Sequencing used thymocytes. The sequence came from a human donor. CDR3 region: CASIGAGARFEQYF. The nucleotide sequence is TGTGCCAGCATAGGGGCGGGGGCTAGGTTCGAGCAGTACTTC.